These 8 T cell receptor beta chains originate from one sample sequenced in a study of shared clonotypes between healthy human individuals (dated by TCRdb to 2019 to 2021). Receptors were amplified or captured by the immunoSEQ multiplex PCR assay. This is the immuneACCESS table as TCRdb keeps it, with only in-frame sequences that have V and J called. A part of the clones is gone; compared with another copy, unresolved V genes explain less than half, and the rest is unexplained. The sample contains about 490,000 clones, roughly 80% of them found a single time. The ten top clones hold 12% of the sample. Sequencing input: PBMCs. These receptors were taken from a woman aged 40-49 years in good health. Some clones in this sample may be carry-over from other donors' samples.

This chain joins TRBV5-1 and TRBJ2-3, with D perhaps TRBD1 or TRBD2 (5 bases each). The CDR3 contains 13 residues. The ends were cut back, 2 bases at V and 5 bases at J, with 9 bases in the middle. Germline values: CDR1 SGHRS, CDR2 YFSETQ. The CDR3 sequence: CASSFVGGDTQYF. Here the CDR3 DNA reads TGCGCCAGCAGCTTCGTTGGGGGAGATACGCAGTATTTT. Full variable domain (remainder filled in from reference TRBV5-1 and TRBJ2-3): KAGVTQTPRYLIKTRGQQVTLSCSPISGHRSVSWYQQTPGQGLQFLFEYFSETQRNKGNFPGRFSGRQFSNSRSEMNVSTLELGDSALYLCASSFVGGDTQYFGPGTRLTVL.

The J gene is TRBJ1-5, the V gene TRBV4-1; D unclear. The V and J ends lost 0 bases and 1 base respectively, with 13 bases between them. Germline V lookup: CDR1 MGHRA, CDR2 YSYEKL. There are 17 residues in the CDR3. Here the CDR3 reads CASSQDLGQPSNQPQHF. As DNA, the CDR3 is TGCGCCAGCAGCCAAGACCTAGGGCAGCCGAGCAATCAGCCCCAGCATTTT.

As regards this clone: Relative to the germline gene, one junction end is altered; a read error may explain this. The sample has other DNA sequences that encode this CDR3 too. The gene calls are TRBV2 and TRBJ2-2; D remains unclear. CDR1 and CDR2 from the germline V gene are SNHLY and FYNNEI. The CDR3 consists of 11 residues. The CDR3 sequence: CASSPWGELFF. The CDR3 bases are TGCGCCAGCAGTCCCTGGGGGGAGCTGTTTTTT.

This clone was seen only once. The rearrangement uses TRBV7-3 and TRBJ2-3; TRBD2 matches at 11 bases. From germline, CDR1 is SGHTA and CDR2 FQGTGA. CDR3 length: 15 residues. V shed 4 bases and J 3 bases; nucleotides not matched to a gene: 3. CDR3 nucleotides: TGTGCCAGCAGCTCCGGACTAGCGGGTACAGATACGCAGTATTTT. This sequence encodes CASSSGLAGTDTQYF.

V usage is TRBV30 and J usage is TRBJ2-1; 12 bases fit TRBD2. Germline CDR1 is GTSNPN and CDR2 is SVGIG (reference sequence). The CDR3 totals 14 residues. V gave up 6 bases and J gave up 7 bases; unmatched junction bases: 7. This CDR3 is CACTLAGGSNEQFF. In DNA, the CDR3 is TGTGCCTGCACACTAGCGGGAGGAAGTAATGAGCAGTTCTTC. Drawing the rest from reference TRBV30 and TRBJ2-1, the complete variable domain is SQTIHQWPATLVQPVGSPLSLECTVEGTSNPNLYWYRQAAGRGLQLLFYSVGIGQISSEVPQNLSASRPQDRQFILSSKKLLLSDSGFYLCACTLAGGSNEQFFGPGTRLTVL.

V gene TRBV4-2 combines with J gene TRBJ2-1, with a possible D match to TRBD1 (6 bases). In germline, CDR1 is LGHNA, CDR2 YNFKEQ. The CDR3 is 15 amino acids. The V and J ends lost 0 bases and 9 bases respectively, with 15 bases between them. CDR3 region: CASSQDPGRGIEQFF. The CDR3 DNA reads as TGTGCCAGCAGCCAAGATCCAGGCAGGGGAATTGAGCAGTTCTTC.

The chain links TRBV11-2 to TRBJ1-1, with 7 positions matching TRBD1. CDR1 SGHAT and CDR2 FQNNGV come from the germline V gene. The CDR3 runs 14 residues. The trim removed 5 bases at V and 4 bases at J, leaving 7 bases unmatched. The CDR3 DNA is TGTGCCAGCAGCGACAGGGTTGATGGCACTGAAGCTTTCTTT. This codes for CASSDRVDGTEAFF.

This chain connects TRBV15 to TRBJ2-5; D possibly uses TRBD1 or TRBD2 (6 bases each). The V gene's germline CDR1 is LNHNV and CDR2 YYDKDF (reference sequence). Trimming cost V 4 bases and J 4 bases, with 16 bases left between them. CDR3 length equals 15 residues. This CDR3 is CATSNRGPSGETQYF. In nucleotides, the CDR3 is TGTGCCACCAGCAACCGGGGGCCCTCGGGAGAGACCCAGTACTTC. The complete variable domain, with remaining parts taken from reference TRBV15 and TRBJ2-5, reads DAMVIQNPRYQVTQFGKPVTLSCSQTLNHNVMYWYQQKSSQAPKLLFHYYDKDFNNEADTPDNFQSRRPNTSFCFLDIRSPGLGDTAMYLCATSNRGPSGETQYFGPGTRLLVL.